The 26 T cell receptor beta chains in this list originate from one sample, sequenced in a study of shared clonotypes between healthy human individuals. Using immunoSEQ multiplex PCR, the repertoire was profiled, and TCRdb retains in-frame clones only, with some absent. The data hold 2 million to 3 million clones, with roughly 93% observed a single time. Sequencing was performed on naive CD4+ T cells from PBMCs. Subset described: CD45RA+ positively selected. These receptors were taken from a man aged 18 to 35 in good health. Some clones in this sample may be carry-over from other donors' samples.

The V gene is TRBV5-1, the J gene TRBJ2-5; D call uncertain. There are 15 residues in the CDR3. Germline CDR1 is SGHRS and CDR2 is YFSETQ. V was cut by 2 bases and J by 2 bases, with 13 bases left in between. CDR3: CASSFFSPRQETQYF. In nucleotides, the CDR3 is TGCGCCAGCAGCTTCTTCTCTCCTCGGCAAGAGACCCAGTACTTC.

The chain has TRBV7-2 and TRBJ2-5; 7 bases line up with TRBD1. The CDR3 runs 14 residues. V lost 6 bases to trimming and J lost 4 bases; unmatched junction nucleotides: 8. Germline V lookup: CDR1 SGHTA, CDR2 FQGNSA. The CDR3 sequence: CASSIDRAAETQYF. The CDR3 region has the DNA TGTGCCAGCAGTATCGACAGGGCAGCAGAGACCCAGTACTTC. The variable domain in full, completed from reference TRBV7-2 and TRBJ2-5, reads GAGVSQSPSNKVTEKGKDVELRCDPISGHTALYWYRQSLGQGLEFLIYFQGNSAPDKSGLPSDRFSAERTGGSVSTLTIQRTQQEDSAVYLCASSIDRAAETQYFGPGTRLLVL.

The J gene is TRBJ1-2, the V gene TRBV6-5, with TRBD1 matching 9 bases. Trimming removed 6 bases from V and 8 bases from J; junction bases left unmatched: 10. CDR1 is MNHEY and CDR2 is SVGAGI in the germline V gene. This CDR3 has 14 amino acids. The CDR3 loop reads CASRGQGTMLGYTF. As DNA, the CDR3 is TGTGCCAGCAGAGGACAGGGGACTATGTTGGGCTACACCTTC.

The chain uses TRBV5-1 and TRBJ1-4; D remains ambiguous. Germline assignment: CDR1 SGHRS and CDR2 YFSETQ. Trimming took off 5 bases at V and 4 bases at J, with 21 bases between the two ends. This CDR3 has 17 amino acids. For the CDR3, the DNA is TGCGCCAGCAGGCCTGGCCTGTCCCTGATCCGTAATGAAAAACTGTTTTTT. It encodes CASRPGLSLIRNEKLFF.

Only one count was recorded for this clone. The chain combines TRBV18 with TRBJ2-4; no reliable D call. The CDR3 extends over 17 amino acids. The V gene's germline CDR1 is KGHSH and CDR2 LQKENI. V lost 0 bases and J 0 bases, leaving 12 bases between the germline ends. The CDR3 loop reads CASSPPTRALAKNIQYF. The CDR3 region has the DNA TGTGCCAGCTCACCACCGACGCGCGCTCTAGCCAAAAACATTCAGTACTTC.

The chain uses TRBV23-1 and TRBJ1-1; D is ambiguous. Being an ORF, TRBV23-1 has a function that is uncertain. V shed 4 bases and J shed 11 bases, with 14 bases lying between them. The CDR3 has 12 amino acids. CDR3 DNA: TGCGCCAGCAGTCGGGATACGGCCCCGGCTTTCTTT. It codes for CASSRDTAPAFF.

The chain recombines TRBV5-4 with TRBJ2-3, with 10 bases aligning to TRBD1. Per the germline V gene, CDR1 is SGHNT and CDR2 is YYREEE (reference sequence). Germline trimming cut 4 bases from V and 5 bases from J; bases unmatched to any gene: 10. The CDR3 is 16 residues long. The CDR3 region has the DNA TGTGCCAGCAGCGCATGGGACAGGGGCGGTGGAGATACGCAGTATTTT. Translation gives CASSAWDRGGGDTQYF.

The genes are TRBV19 and TRBJ2-1; TRBD2 is a possible D gene (7 bases). The CDR3 has 13 amino acids. From germline, CDR1 is LNHDA and CDR2 SQIVND (reference sequence). Trimming removed 3 bases from V and 6 bases from J, with 9 bases in between. CDR3 amino acids: CASSIGGPNEQFF. In DNA, the CDR3 is TGTGCCAGTAGTATCGGGGGGCCCAATGAGCAGTTCTTC.

The rearrangement uses TRBV7-9 and TRBJ2-2; unclear D gene. The V gene lost 5 bases and the J gene lost 5 bases, with 12 bases spanning the gap. This CDR3 comprises 14 residues. Per germline, CDR1 SEHNR and CDR2 FQNEAQ (reference sequence). The CDR3 loop is CASSPLAATGELFF. The CDR3 region has the DNA TGTGCCAGCAGCCCCCTGGCGGCTACCGGGGAGCTGTTTTTT. Drawing the rest from reference TRBV7-9 and TRBJ2-2, the complete variable domain is DTGVSQNPRHKITKRGQNVTFRCDPISEHNRLYWYRQTLGQGPEFLTYFQNEAQLEKSRLLSDRFSAERPKGSFSTLEIQRTEQGDSAMYLCASSPLAATGELFFGEGSRLTVL.

The rearrangement joins TRBV7-9 to TRBJ2-7; D unclear. The CDR3 contains 11 residues. Trimming stripped 5 bases from V and 7 bases from J, with 9 bases between. Per the germline V gene, CDR1 is SEHNR and CDR2 is FQNEAQ (reference sequence). The CDR3 reads CASSQGKEQYF. The CDR3 nucleotides are TGTGCCAGCAGCCAAGGGAAGGAGCAGTACTTC.

The CDR3 protein is CASSFSREAHNEQFF. The CDR3 DNA reads TGTGCCAGCTCGTTCTCCCGGGAGGCCCACAATGAGCAGTTCTTC. The chain combines TRBV7-3 with TRBJ2-1; 7 bases match TRBD2. Trimming took 8 bases from V and 5 from J; bases not matched to a gene: 12. Looked up from germline, CDR1 is SGHTA and CDR2 is FQGTGA. This CDR3 is 15 amino acids long.

The chain couples TRBV19 to TRBJ2-7; 10 nucleotides align to TRBD2. Germline loops: CDR1 LNHDA, CDR2 SQIVND (reference sequence). The CDR3 loop spans 15 amino acids. V lost 6 bases to trimming and J lost 1 base; unmatched junction nucleotides: 6. The CDR3: CASSPNSGGSYEQYF. The CDR3 bases are TGTGCCAGTAGCCCTAATAGCGGGGGGTCCTACGAGCAGTACTTC.

The rearrangement uses TRBV7-3 and TRBJ2-2; 8 bases match TRBD1. The V and J ends lost 2 bases and 6 bases, in that order; junction bases with no gene match: 5. CDR1 is SGHTA and CDR2 is FQGTGA in the germline V gene. This CDR3 has 15 residues. In DNA, the CDR3 is TGTGCCAGCAGCTTATTACCAGGGGGCCCCGGGGAGCTGTTTTTT. Translating it yields CASSLLPGGPGELFF. The variable domain in full, with the rest retrieved from reference TRBV7-3 and TRBJ2-2, is GAGVSQTPSNKVTEKGKYVELRCDPISGHTALYWYRQSLGQGPEFLIYFQGTGAADDSGLPNDRFFAVRPEGSVSTLKIQRTERGDSAVYLCASSLLPGGPGELFFGEGSRLTVL.

J is TRBJ2-3 and V is TRBV19; D is unresolved. Trimming cost V 6 bases and J 0 bases, with 13 bases left between them. Looked up from germline, CDR1 is LNHDA and CDR2 is SQIVND (reference sequence). The CDR3 is 15 residues long. The CDR3 loop is CASSQLLSSTDTQYF. The CDR3, as DNA: TGTGCCAGTAGCCAGCTTCTCTCTAGCACAGATACGCAGTATTTT. Full variable domain (remainder filled in from reference TRBV19 and TRBJ2-3): DGGITQSPKYLFRKEGQNVTLSCEQNLNHDAMYWYRQDPGQGLRLIYYSQIVNDFQKGDIAEGYSVSREKKESFPLTVTSAQKNPTAFYLCASSQLLSSTDTQYFGPGTRLTVL.

The rearrangement links TRBV4-2 to TRBJ2-4; TRBD2 agrees at 16 bases. J gave up 3 bases and V 3 bases, and 11 bases lay outside the gene matches. Germline assignment: CDR1 LGHNA and CDR2 YNFKEQ. The CDR3 contains 20 residues. The CDR3 nucleotides read TGTGCCAGCAGCCATGATTCGGGACTAGCGGGAGGGAGGGGCAAAAACATTCAGTACTTC. It translates to CASSHDSGLAGGRGKNIQYF.

In this sample, this clone turned up once. CDR3 bases: TGTGCCAGCAGCCTCGTGACGGCGGTCCGCTCCTACAATGAGCAGTTCTTC. Its translation is CASSLVTAVRSYNEQFF. J is TRBJ2-1 and V is TRBV28, with D unresolved. CDR3 size: 17 residues. Trimming shortened V by 6 bases and J by 0 bases, and 18 bases separated the two germline ends. Germline CDR1 is MDHEN and CDR2 is SYDVKM. Full variable domain (outside the CDR3, taken from reference TRBV28 and TRBJ2-1): DVKVTQSSRYLVKRTGEKVFLECVQDMDHENMFWYRQDPGLGLRLIYFSYDVKMKEKGDIPEGYSVSREKKERFSLILESASTNQTSMYLCASSLVTAVRSYNEQFFGPGTRLTVL.

This chain uses TRBV5-8 with TRBJ2-1, with D possibly being TRBD1 (6 bases). The CDR3 covers 14 residues. The V gene's germline CDR1 is SGHTS and CDR2 YDEGEE. V was pared by 4 bases and J by 0 bases, with 8 bases between. CDR3 sequence: CASSRTVSYNEQFF. CDR3 in DNA: TGTGCCAGCAGCCGGACAGTCTCCTACAATGAGCAGTTCTTC.

The chain is built from TRBV5-4 and TRBJ2-1; 7 bases agree with TRBD2. CDR1 SGHNT and CDR2 YYREEE come from the germline V gene (reference sequence). The ends lost 3 bases at V and 8 bases at J; junction bases unmatched: 11. The CDR3 consists of 15 residues. The CDR3 is CASSSGGNSRDEQFF. In nucleotides, the CDR3 is TGTGCCAGCAGCTCCGGGGGGAACTCTAGGGATGAGCAGTTCTTC.

The CDR3 loop is CASSLLLVSYEQYF. The CDR3 nucleotides read TGCGCCAGCAGCTTGTTATTAGTTTCCTACGAGCAGTACTTC. The V and J genes are TRBV5-1 and TRBJ2-7; no definite D call. In germline, CDR1 is SGHRS, CDR2 YFSETQ. This CDR3 region has 14 residues. Trimming left V 1 base short and J 1 base short, with 9 bases between.

This chain uses TRBV7-2 with TRBJ1-5, with a tentative D call TRBD1 (6 bases). Deletions cut 0 bases from V and 0 bases from J, with 9 bases between. The germline V gene has CDR1 SGHTA and CDR2 FQGNSA. CDR3 length: 16 residues. Written as DNA, the CDR3 is TGTGCCAGCAGCTTAGCAGGACAGTATAGCAATCAGCCCCAGCATTTT. Translated: CASSLAGQYSNQPQHF.

The chain couples TRBV7-6 to TRBJ2-7, with 7 nucleotides matching TRBD2. Germline V gene lookup returns CDR1 SGHVS and CDR2 FNYEAQ. V dropped 4 bases and J dropped 5; count of bases not matched to a gene: 5. The CDR3 is 13 residues long. CDR3 bases: TGTGCCAGCAGCTCTGGGGAGGGTAACGAGCAGTACTTC. As protein: CASSSGEGNEQYF.

To note about this clone: Within the sample, other DNA sequences also encode this same CDR3. V usage is TRBV5-1 and J usage is TRBJ1-1; D might be TRBD1 (6 bases). V was pared by 4 bases and J by 4 bases, with 17 bases between. The V gene's germline CDR1 is SGHRS and CDR2 YFSETQ. The CDR3 length is 15 residues. CDR3 protein: CASSPAGGAGTEAFF. The CDR3 DNA is TGCGCCAGCAGCCCCGCGGGGGGCGCGGGCACTGAAGCTTTCTTT.

This clone appeared a single time. The chain carries TRBV7-9 and TRBJ1-1; 7 bases are shared with TRBD1. Germline V gene data show CDR1 as SEHNR and CDR2 as FQNEAQ (reference sequence). This CDR3 is 16 amino acids long. The J segment lost 6 bases and the V segment lost 0 bases, leaving 10 bases of the junction unmatched. The CDR3 nucleotides are TGTGCCAGCAGCTTAGCCCTGGGACAGCTGGGACCTGAAGCTTTCTTT. Its translation: CASSLALGQLGPEAFF.

The V call is TRBV7-3, the J call TRBJ2-5; tentative D call: TRBD2 (5 bases). CDR1 is SGHTA and CDR2 is FQGTGA in the germline V gene. The CDR3 contains 16 residues. V was trimmed by 2 bases and J by 1 base, leaving 14 bases between them. CDR3 sequence: CASSLGPLASQETQYF. The DNA for the CDR3 is TGTGCCAGCAGCTTAGGGCCCCTAGCTTCCCAAGAGACCCAGTACTTC.

The V and J genes are TRBV7-9 and TRBJ1-2; 10 bases match TRBD1. V was clipped by 0 bases and J by 2 bases; unmatched bases: 9. From germline, CDR1 is SEHNR and CDR2 FQNEAQ (reference sequence). This CDR3 contains 18 residues. In nucleotides, the CDR3 is TGTGCCAGCAGCTTAGCGGGGGGGACAGGGGCTCTGAACTATGGCTACACCTTC. Its protein product is CASSLAGGTGALNYGYTF.

The rearrangement links TRBV6-5 to TRBJ1-1; possible D gene TRBD1, 5 bases. Per the germline V gene, CDR1 is MNHEY and CDR2 is SVGAGI. CDR3 length equals 15 residues. Trimming took 5 bases from V and 4 from J, leaving 17 bases between them. The CDR3 nucleotides read TGTGCCAGCAGTGCCCCCCAGGGCGGTCTCACTGAAGCTTTCTTT. The encoded protein is CASSAPQGGLTEAFF.